This TCR beta chain was recorded in a study of T cell responses to AZD1222 COVID-19 vaccine. This clone was detected only a few times. The CDR3 spans 14 residues. The germline V and J ends were trimmed by 1 base and 2 bases, with 9 bases remaining between them. From germline, CDR1 is SGHRS and CDR2 YFSETQ. Clones were sequenced by immunoSEQ multiplex PCR, and TCRdb holds only the in-frame ones, with some missing. This sample carries some 120,000 clones, roughly 91% of them seen once, and the ten largest clones take roughly 3%. The V gene is TRBV5-1, the J gene TRBJ1-2, with D unresolved. The TCR comes from an adult in good health. This material consisted of peripheral blood, taken on day 0 of AZD1222 vaccination. Here the CDR3 DNA reads TGCGCCAGCAGCTTGCCAGCTACGAACTATGGCTACACCTTC. It yields the protein CASSLPATNYGYTF. The full variable domain, its missing parts supplied by reference TRBV5-1 and TRBJ1-2, is KAGVTQTPRYLIKTRGQQVTLSCSPISGHRSVSWYQQTPGQGLQFLFEYFSETQRNKGNFPGRFSGRQFSNSRSEMNVSTLELGDSALYLCASSLPATNYGYTFGSGTRLTVV.